The 25 T cell receptor beta chains presented below share a single source sample, sequenced in a study of blood T cell repertoires in COVID-19 (dated by TCRdb to 2020 to 2022). The library relied on the immunoSEQ multiplex PCR assay. TCRdb mirrors the immuneACCESS table, restricted to in-frame sequences. Some clones are absent from its copies; in checked studies, under half trace to an unresolved V gene, and the reason for the others is unknown. The sample contains roughly 360,000 clones, roughly four fifths of them found a single time. The leading ten clones occupy around 1.1% of the sample. Specimen: peripheral blood. Source of these receptors: a human donor with acute or convalescent COVID-19. The donor label of this sample is uncertain.

The rearrangement links TRBV30 to TRBJ1-1; 7 positions match TRBD1. In germline, CDR1 is GTSNPN, CDR2 SVGIG (reference sequence). The CDR3 is 15 amino acids. V shed 2 bases and J 6 bases; nucleotides not matched to a gene: 12. Here the CDR3 DNA reads TGTGCCTGGAGTTCACTGACAGGGTATGAGGCTGAAGCTTTCTTT. Translated, it gives CAWSSLTGYEAEAFF.

The V and J genes are TRBV14 and TRBJ2-7; 7 nucleotides line up with TRBD1. This CDR3 is 15 amino acids long. V was clipped by 4 bases and J by 3 bases; unmatched bases: 9. CDR1 is SGHDN and CDR2 is FVKESK in the germline V gene. The CDR3 bases are TGTGCCAGCAGCCCGAGAGAGGGACAGCACTACGAGCAGTACTTC. It specifies CASSPREGQHYEQYF.

This chain uses TRBV27 with TRBJ1-5; D uncertain. CDR3 length equals 15 residues. From germline, CDR1 is MNHEY and CDR2 SMNVEV (reference sequence). V shed 6 bases and J shed 4 bases, with 16 bases lying between them. The CDR3 reads CASRSVTAGNQPQHF. The CDR3 DNA is TGTGCCAGCAGATCCGTCACGGCGGGTAATCAGCCCCAGCATTTT.

Turning to this clone: At the DNA level, this CDR3 is encoded by other sequences in the same sample as well. The V and J genes are TRBV18 and TRBJ2-2; weak D call: TRBD2 (6 bases). This CDR3 spans 15 amino acids. Between the trimmed V and J ends, which lost 6 bases and 1 base, there was a span of 12 bases. Germline V gene lookup returns CDR1 KGHSH and CDR2 LQKENI. CDR3 coding DNA: TGTGCCAGCTCCCGGGACTCCGGGAACACCGGGGAGCTGTTTTTT. This sequence encodes CASSRDSGNTGELFF.

This sequence joins TRBV30 and TRBJ1-6; TRBD1 aligns across 7 bases. With V trimmed by 2 bases and J by 7 bases, 5 bases remained unmatched. The V gene's germline CDR1 is GTSNPN and CDR2 SVGIG (reference sequence). CDR3 length equals 14 residues. Here the CDR3 DNA reads TGTGCCTGGAGTAGGGACAGTCAGAATTCACCCCTCCACTTT. This gives the protein CAWSRDSQNSPLHF.

This clone was recorded many times. The gene calls are TRBV3-1 (or the pseudogene TRBV3-2) and TRBJ2-5; D might be TRBD2 (6 bases). The CDR3 is made up of 15 amino acids. Germline-derived CDR1 and CDR2 are LGHDT and YNNKEL (reference sequence). V was cut by 4 bases and J by 5 bases, with 17 bases left in between. CDR3 in DNA: TGTGCCAGCAGCCGTCGTCGAAAGGAGGGGGAGACCCAGTACTTC. It translates to CASSRRRKEGETQYF.

The CDR3, as DNA: TGTGCCAGTAAACAGGCCTTTGGTCCCTACGAGCAGTACTTC. This translates into CASKQAFGPYEQYF. The chain recombines TRBV19 with TRBJ2-7, with a tentative D call TRBD1 (5 bases). Germline CDR1 LNHDA, CDR2 SQIVND (reference sequence). V lost 7 bases and J lost 2, with 15 bases in between. CDR3 length: 14 residues.

The chain recombines TRBV4-2 with TRBJ1-2; 10 positions match TRBD1. Trimming removed 4 bases from V and 4 bases from J; junction bases left unmatched: 6. CDR3 length: 15 amino acids. Germline V gives CDR1 LGHNA, CDR2 YNFKEQ. CDR3 loop: CASSRGDRGPYGYTF. In DNA form, the CDR3 reads TGTGCCAGCAGCCGGGGAGACAGGGGGCCCTATGGCTACACCTTC.

The V call is TRBV30, the J call TRBJ2-5, with 9 positions matching TRBD2. CDR3 size: 14 residues. V lost 4 bases, J lost 2 bases, and 5 bases stayed unmatched. Germline values: CDR1 GTSNPN, CDR2 SVGIG (reference sequence). CDR3 bases: TGTGCCTGGAACCTGGGACTAGCACAAGAGACCCAGTACTTC. Translating it yields CAWNLGLAQETQYF.

The chain joins TRBV6-5 to TRBJ2-7, with TRBD2 matching over 9 bases. After removal of 4 bases from V and 6 bases from J, the junction contained 7 bases not matched to a gene. The CDR3 sequence is 14 residues long. CDR1 MNHEY and CDR2 SVGAGI come from the germline V gene. This CDR3 reads CASSSLAGAPEQYF. DNA of the CDR3: TGTGCCAGCAGTTCTTTAGCGGGAGCCCCCGAGCAGTACTTC.

The rearrangement links TRBV15 to TRBJ1-1, with TRBD1 identical over 9 bases. The CDR3 contains 15 residues. Germline trimming cut 3 bases from V and 3 bases from J; bases unmatched to any gene: 5. Germline lookup yields CDR1 LNHNV and CDR2 YYDKDF (reference sequence). The CDR3 sequence is CATSRRTGADTEAFF. The CDR3 DNA follows: TGTGCCACCAGCAGGAGGACAGGGGCGGACACTGAAGCTTTCTTT.

This CDR3 reads CASSLIGTGPNYGYTF. CDR3 nucleotides: TGTGCCAGCAGCTTAATAGGGACAGGACCTAACTATGGCTACACCTTC. This chain connects TRBV7-2 to TRBJ1-2, with 8 bases matching TRBD1. This CDR3 has 16 amino acids. Germline CDR1 and CDR2: SGHTA and FQGNSA. V lost 2 bases to trimming and J lost 0 bases; unmatched junction nucleotides: 5.

The V call is TRBV20-1, the J call TRBJ1-1, with D maybe TRBD1 (5 bases). V was trimmed by 1 base and J by 11 bases, leaving 11 bases between them. The CDR3 is 11 amino acids. The germline gives CDR1 DFQATT, CDR2 SNEGSKA (reference sequence). The CDR3 DNA reads TGCAGTGCTAGAGGGGCAGGGAGGGCTTTCTTT. It is translated as CSARGAGRAFF.

The table lists this clone with a few counts. J is TRBJ1-1 and V is TRBV12-5; D is possibly TRBD1 (6 bases). This CDR3 region has 16 residues. The ends were cut back, 9 bases at V and 0 bases at J, with 20 bases in the middle. Per the germline V gene, CDR1 is LGHNT and CDR2 is FRNRAP. CDR3 residues: CASGDVAGVLNTEAFF. In DNA, the CDR3 is TGTGCTAGCGGGGACGTGGCAGGGGTCCTGAACACTGAAGCTTTCTTT.

The chain is built from TRBV7-9 and TRBJ2-1; 10 bases fit TRBD2. The CDR3 length is 17 residues. The germline CDR1 and CDR2 sequences are SEHNR and FQNEAQ (reference sequence). Trimming took 1 base from V and 4 from J; bases not matched to a gene: 7. The CDR3 sequence: CASSLEREGLGYNEQFF. For the CDR3, the DNA is TGTGCCAGCAGCTTAGAGCGGGAGGGCCTTGGGTACAATGAGCAGTTCTTC.

The chain employs TRBV10-3 and TRBJ1-4, with 8 bases identical to TRBD1. The germline gives CDR1 ENHRY, CDR2 SYGVKD. Germline trimming cut 10 bases from V and 4 bases from J; bases unmatched to any gene: 5. The CDR3 runs to 13 residues. Here the CDR3 reads CATRDRHNEKLFF. The CDR3 nucleotides are TGTGCCACTCGGGACAGGCATAATGAAAAACTGTTTTTT.

About this clone itself: The junction departs from the called germline gene at one end, perhaps through a read error. This chain connects TRBV28 to TRBJ1-1; D possibly corresponds to TRBD1 (6 bases). Germline V gene lookup returns CDR1 MDHEN and CDR2 SYDVKM. The CDR3 contains 15 residues. The chain's CDR3 is CASSLRKGVKTEAFF. CDR3 DNA: TGTGCCAGCAGTTTAAGAAAGGGGGTGAAAACTGAAGCTTTCTTT.

The chain employs TRBV19 and TRBJ2-5, with 7 nucleotides matching TRBD1. V gave up 4 bases and J gave up 5 bases; unmatched junction bases: 10. Germline CDR1 LNHDA, CDR2 SQIVND (reference sequence). The CDR3 sequence is 15 residues long. Here the CDR3 reads CASSKSTGVRETQYF. The CDR3 nucleotides are TGTGCCAGTAGTAAATCAACAGGGGTTCGGGAGACCCAGTACTTC.

This clone occurred a few times. CDR3 protein: CASSLAGGAVNTEAFF. The CDR3 DNA reads as TGCGCCAGCAGCTTAGCGGGGGGCGCGGTGAACACTGAAGCTTTCTTT. This chain connects TRBV5-1 to TRBJ1-1, with D possibly matching TRBD1 (6 bases). The V gene's germline CDR1 is SGHRS and CDR2 YFSETQ. The V end lost 2 bases, the J end lost 0 bases, and 14 bases lay between the germline ends. The CDR3 totals 16 residues.

This clone showed up just once. The chain recombines TRBV11-2 with TRBJ1-2; D possibly corresponds to TRBD1 (5 bases). The V end was cut by 2 bases, the J end by 4 bases, with 8 bases between. Germline V gene data show CDR1 as SGHAT and CDR2 as FQNNGV. This CDR3 region has 13 residues. The chain's CDR3 is CASSLRQFYGYTF. CDR3 nucleotides: TGTGCCAGCAGCTTACGACAGTTCTATGGCTACACCTTC.

This chain links TRBV27 with TRBJ1-6; D is perhaps TRBD1 (5 bases). Germline lookup yields CDR1 MNHEY and CDR2 SMNVEV (reference sequence). V lost 2 bases, J lost 4 bases, and 9 bases lay in between. This CDR3 region has 15 residues. The CDR3 reads CASSLGRGYNSPLHF. The CDR3 nucleotides are TGTGCCAGCAGTTTAGGGAGGGGTTATAATTCACCCCTCCACTTT.

This clone was found once. The chain couples TRBV7-2 to TRBJ2-4, with D possibly matching TRBD1 (6 bases). This CDR3 region has 16 residues. Germline CDR1 SGHTA, CDR2 FQGNSA. Deletions cut 0 bases from V and 2 bases from J, with 11 bases between. CDR3 DNA: TGTGCCAGCAGCTTAGCGGGGGCCAACCCCAAAAACATTCAGTACTTC. It is translated as CASSLAGANPKNIQYF. Full variable domain (remainder filled in from reference TRBV7-2 and TRBJ2-4): GAGVSQSPSNKVTEKGKDVELRCDPISGHTALYWYRQSLGQGLEFLIYFQGNSAPDKSGLPSDRFSAERTGGSVSTLTIQRTQQEDSAVYLCASSLAGANPKNIQYFGAGTRLSVL.

V gene TRBV4-1 combines with J gene TRBJ2-1, with TRBD2 identical over 15 bases. The CDR3 covers 16 residues. Germline CDR1 MGHRA, CDR2 YSYEKL. Trimming removed 4 bases from V and 6 bases from J; junction bases left unmatched: 4. The CDR3 is CASSPVGLAGGNEQFF. CDR3 coding DNA: TGCGCCAGCAGCCCGGTGGGACTAGCGGGGGGCAATGAGCAGTTCTTC.

V and J are TRBV6-1 and TRBJ2-7; 9 bases are a match to TRBD2. The junction had 10 bases not matched to a gene; V was cut back by 4 bases and J by 3 bases. The CDR3 has 16 amino acids. The germline V gene has CDR1 MNHNS and CDR2 SASEGT. The CDR3 nucleotides are TGTGCCAGCAGTGGCCTAGCGGGAAGGAGGTACTACGAGCAGTACTTC. Translating it yields CASSGLAGRRYYEQYF.

The genes are TRBV18 and TRBJ1-2; 11 positions agree with TRBD1. V trimming: 2 bases; J trimming: 4 bases; junction bases outside the gene matches: 12. The CDR3 is made up of 18 amino acids. Germline V gene data show CDR1 as KGHSH and CDR2 as LQKENI. CDR3: CASSPERRRGTGGYGYTF. Here the CDR3 DNA reads TGTGCCAGCTCACCAGAAAGACGACGGGGGACAGGGGGCTATGGCTACACCTTC.